Sequencing of this T cell receptor beta chain was carried out in a study of a mutant IDH1 vaccine in newly diagnosed glioma. Study-level points and caveats: There seemed to be no relation between pseudoprogression and changes in top peripheral T cell clonotypes.

Unmatched junction bases numbered 4, after V lost 3 bases and J lost 4 bases. The CDR3 extends over 16 amino acids. Germline CDR1 LNHDA, CDR2 SQIVND (reference sequence). TCRdb's copy holds only in-frame clones and misses some; the assay was immunoSEQ multiplex PCR. The sample carries 99,000 or so clones, roughly 90% recorded once. The sample's time point: baseline, week 1 (first vaccination visit). Noted treatment: pre-vaccination baseline after standard-of-care therapy. Concerning this clone itself: No antigen is known for it.

The sample consisted of PBMCs, taken from a glioma patient treated with radiotherapy, temozolomide or both. The clonotype comes from a woman between 45 and 65 years old with glioma. The chain is built from TRBV19 and TRBJ2-1; 12 nucleotides line up with TRBD2. The CDR3 nucleotides are TGTGCCAGTAGTATGCCAGGACTAGCGGGGTACAATGAGCAGTTCTTC. This codes for CASSMPGLAGYNEQFF.